This entry lists 23 T cell receptor beta chains sequenced from one sample in a study of control samples from healthy donors and cancer patients. Here immunoSEQ multiplex PCR was the method, and the copy in TCRdb shows in-frame clones only, minus some. The top ten clones hold more than 2% of a sample with about 150,000 clones, over 90% of them seen once. Material: blood. The origin of the receptors is a man aged 50 to 59 in good health.

The chain carries TRBV30 and TRBJ2-1; TRBD2 agrees at 16 bases. The V gene end was trimmed by 1 base and the J gene end by 10 bases; junction bases not matched to a gene: 4. This CDR3 contains 15 residues. Germline CDR1 and CDR2: GTSNPN and SVGIG (reference sequence). The CDR3 is CAWSAGLAGGEEQFF. The DNA of the CDR3 is TGTGCCTGGAGTGCGGGACTAGCGGGAGGGGAAGAGCAGTTCTTC.

CDR3 nucleotide sequence: TGTGCCAGCAGCTCGACAGGGGCCACTGAAGCTTTCTTT. Protein product: CASSSTGATEAFF. The rearrangement joins TRBV7-8 to TRBJ1-1, with 8 bases fitting TRBD1. Trimming removed 4 bases from V and 4 bases from J; junction bases left unmatched: 2. This CDR3 contains 13 residues. CDR1 SGHVS and CDR2 FQNEAQ come from the germline V gene.

The chain employs TRBV20-1 and TRBJ2-7; the D gene is possibly TRBD2 (5 bases). This CDR3 has 12 residues. V was trimmed by 3 bases and J by 6 bases, leaving 12 bases between them. Looked up from germline, CDR1 is DFQATT and CDR2 is SNEGSKA (reference sequence). The CDR3 DNA follows: TGCAGTGCTAGTGGGTCGGGGAGCGAGCAGTACTTC. Amino acids: CSASGSGSEQYF.

The gene calls are TRBV7-9 and TRBJ1-2, with D maybe TRBD1 (5 bases). Germline CDR1 is SEHNR and CDR2 is FQNEAQ (reference sequence). V dropped 1 base and J dropped 6 bases, with 12 bases sitting between them. This CDR3 contains 14 residues. CDR3 sequence: CASSLGRVTDGYTF. The DNA of the CDR3 is TGTGCCAGCAGCTTAGGCAGGGTTACGGATGGCTACACCTTC.

The chain joins TRBV15 to TRBJ1-1, with 9 bases aligning to TRBD1. The V segment lost 3 bases and the J segment 4 bases; nucleotides outside the gene matches: 3. This CDR3 contains 14 residues. The germline V gene has CDR1 LNHNV and CDR2 YYDKDF (reference sequence). In DNA form, the CDR3 reads TGTGCCACCAGCAGCGGACAGGGGATCACTGAAGCTTTCTTT. Amino acid sequence: CATSSGQGITEAFF.

The chain has TRBV10-3 and TRBJ1-3; 7 nucleotides agree with TRBD1. The V and J ends lost 6 bases and 2 bases, in that order; junction bases with no gene match: 4. Germline V lookup: CDR1 ENHRY, CDR2 SYGVKD. This CDR3 is 14 amino acids long. CDR3 DNA sequence: TGTGCCATCAGCACAGGGGAAGCTGGAAACACCATATATTTT. As protein: CAISTGEAGNTIYF.

The gene calls are TRBV6-5 and TRBJ2-7; D is possibly TRBD2 (5 bases). The CDR3 contains 13 residues. Germline V gene sequence: CDR1 MNHEY, CDR2 SVGAGI. Trimming shortened V by 7 bases and J by 0 bases, and 10 bases separated the two germline ends. CDR3 protein: CASKRSSSYEQYF. CDR3 DNA: TGTGCCAGCAAGCGGTCCAGCTCCTACGAGCAGTACTTC.

The chain joins TRBV4-2 to TRBJ2-7; D may be TRBD2 (7 bases). V was shortened by 4 bases and J by 2 bases, with 12 bases between the two germline ends. CDR1 LGHNA and CDR2 YNFKEQ come from the germline V gene. The CDR3 runs 14 residues. In DNA, the CDR3 is TGTGCCAGCAGCCCAGGAGGGGGGGCCTACGAGCAGTACTTC. Its protein product is CASSPGGGAYEQYF.

This rearrangement joins TRBV3-1 (or the pseudogene TRBV3-2) to TRBJ2-7; a weak D match, TRBD2 (6 bases). CDR1 and CDR2 from the germline V gene are LGHDT and YNNKEL (reference sequence). The length of the CDR3 is 13 residues. V lost 4 bases and J 9 bases, leaving 16 bases between the germline ends. The CDR3 DNA reads as TGTGCCAGCAGCCCCCATGGGGGGTCTTGGCAGTACTTC. This codes for CASSPHGGSWQYF.

This chain uses TRBV12-3 or TRBV12-4 with TRBJ2-7; no firm D call. The V end lost 8 bases, the J end lost 2 bases, and 10 bases lay between the germline ends. There are 12 residues in the CDR3. In DNA form, the CDR3 reads TGTGCCAGCGGACCTGAGGCCTACGAGCAGTACTTC. It encodes CASGPEAYEQYF.

The chain links TRBV14 to TRBJ1-2; 9 positions agree with TRBD1. Germline lookup yields CDR1 SGHDN and CDR2 FVKESK. V was clipped by 4 bases and J by 7 bases; unmatched bases: 7. The CDR3 covers 14 residues. The CDR3: CASSPPGQGPGYTF. The CDR3 DNA reads TGTGCCAGCAGCCCACCGGGACAGGGACCTGGCTACACCTTC.

The chain links TRBV3-1 (or the pseudogene TRBV3-2) to TRBJ2-3, with TRBD2 as a possible D gene (5 bases). Germline-derived CDR1 and CDR2 are LGHDT and YNNKEL (reference sequence). The V and J ends lost 4 bases and 0 bases respectively, with 5 bases between them. This CDR3 contains 13 residues. DNA of the CDR3: TGTGCCAGCAGCCGACTAAGCACAGATACGCAGTATTTT. Amino acid sequence: CASSRLSTDTQYF.

This chain connects TRBV25-1 to TRBJ2-7; D is uncertain. The ends were cut back, 5 bases at V and 8 bases at J, with 10 bases in the middle. CDR3 length: 11 amino acids. Germline CDR1 reads MGHDK; CDR2 reads SYGVNS. The DNA of the CDR3 is TGTGCCAGCAGTCTCGGGCCACAGCAGTACTTC. This sequence encodes CASSLGPQQYF.

CDR3 nucleotide sequence: TGTGCCAGCAGCTTAGCCCCCCCGGCTAGCGGGTCAAATGAGCAGTTCTTC. Protein: CASSLAPPASGSNEQFF. This chain joins TRBV7-6 and TRBJ2-1, with 8 bases fitting TRBD2. The trim removed 0 bases at V and 7 bases at J, leaving 11 bases unmatched. Germline-derived CDR1 and CDR2 are SGHVS and FNYEAQ. The CDR3 spans 17 residues. The whole variable domain, remainder taken from reference TRBV7-6 and TRBJ2-1, is GAGVSQSPRYKVTKRGQDVALRCDPISGHVSLYWYRQALGQGPEFLTYFNYEAQQDKSGLPNDRFSAERPEGSISTLTIQRTEQRDSAMYRCASSLAPPASGSNEQFFGPGTRLTVL.

V and J are TRBV9 and TRBJ1-2; D might be TRBD1 (6 bases). Germline V lookup: CDR1 SGDLS, CDR2 YYNGEE. Trimming pared 0 bases from V and 5 bases from J, leaving 20 bases between. The length of the CDR3 is 17 residues. The CDR3: CASSVAGSSRGRYGYTF. The DNA of the CDR3 is TGTGCCAGCAGCGTAGCAGGCTCTTCCAGGGGCAGGTATGGCTACACCTTC.

V usage is TRBV3-1 (or the pseudogene TRBV3-2) and J usage is TRBJ2-1, with TRBD2 as a possible D gene (7 bases). The V end was cut by 0 bases, the J end by 6 bases, with 15 bases between. The V gene's germline CDR1 is LGHDT and CDR2 YNNKEL (reference sequence). The CDR3 has 16 residues. The CDR3 here is CASSQESLATGNEQFF. In DNA, the CDR3 is TGTGCCAGCAGCCAAGAATCACTAGCGACAGGCAATGAGCAGTTCTTC.

The V gene is TRBV29-1, the J gene TRBJ1-1; no definite D call. Trimming pared 5 bases from V and 3 bases from J, leaving 10 bases between. Germline-derived CDR1 and CDR2 are SQVTM and ANQGSEA. The CDR3 contains 12 residues. CDR3 coding DNA: TGCAGCGTTATAAGAGGCGACACTGAAGCTTTCTTT. Its protein is CSVIRGDTEAFF.

The chain carries TRBV11-2 and TRBJ2-7, with D possibly matching TRBD2 (6 bases). The length of the CDR3 is 15 residues. The germline gives CDR1 SGHAT, CDR2 FQNNGV. Trimming cost V 0 bases and J 1 base, with 10 bases left between them. The CDR3 bases are TGTGCCAGCAGCTTAGAGGAGGGTTTGTCCTACGAGCAGTACTTC. Its translation: CASSLEEGLSYEQYF.

V gene TRBV19 combines with J gene TRBJ2-1; 8 bases fit TRBD1. J was trimmed by 8 bases and V by 8 bases; bases with no gene match: 8. Germline values: CDR1 LNHDA, CDR2 SQIVND (reference sequence). This CDR3 is built from 13 residues. CDR3: CASGPTGVHEQFF. Here the CDR3 DNA reads TGTGCCAGTGGGCCGACAGGGGTCCATGAGCAGTTCTTC. Full variable domain (rest looked up from reference TRBV19 and TRBJ2-1): DGGITQSPKYLFRKEGQNVTLSCEQNLNHDAMYWYRQDPGQGLRLIYYSQIVNDFQKGDIAEGYSVSREKKESFPLTVTSAQKNPTAFYLCASGPTGVHEQFFGPGTRLTVL.

The chain uses TRBV19 and TRBJ2-3; D may be TRBD2 (5 bases). Germline V gene lookup returns CDR1 LNHDA and CDR2 SQIVND (reference sequence). The CDR3 loop spans 14 amino acids. Trimming pared 4 bases from V and 0 bases from J, leaving 8 bases between. CDR3 protein: CASSRAASTDTQYF. The CDR3 bases are TGTGCCAGTAGTAGAGCGGCTAGCACAGATACGCAGTATTTT. Drawing the rest from reference TRBV19 and TRBJ2-3, the complete variable domain is DGGITQSPKYLFRKEGQNVTLSCEQNLNHDAMYWYRQDPGQGLRLIYYSQIVNDFQKGDIAEGYSVSREKKESFPLTVTSAQKNPTAFYLCASSRAASTDTQYFGPGTRLTVL.

The chain has TRBV28 and TRBJ2-3, with no clear D. With 4 bases removed from V and 6 bases from J, the gap between germline ends came to 8 bases. CDR1 and CDR2 (germline): MDHEN, SYDVKM. The CDR3 has 12 amino acids. CDR3 amino acids: CASSYVGDTQYF. The CDR3, as DNA: TGTGCCAGCAGTTATGTTGGGGATACGCAGTATTTT.

The chain couples TRBV6-4 to TRBJ2-2; D remains unclear. CDR1 MRHNA and CDR2 SNTAGT come from the germline V gene. Trimming removed 6 bases at V and 2 bases at J, with 13 bases between. The CDR3 length is 15 residues. The CDR3 sequence: CASRSTPPNTGELFF. DNA for the CDR3: TGTGCCAGCAGGTCCACCCCCCCCAACACCGGGGAGCTGTTTTTT.

The chain is built from TRBV20-1 and TRBJ2-5, with a possible D match to TRBD2 (5 bases). Germline loops: CDR1 DFQATT, CDR2 SNEGSKA (reference sequence). CDR3 length: 13 amino acids. Trimming stripped 3 bases from V and 1 base from J, with 9 bases between. For the CDR3, the DNA is TGCAGTGCTAGTCGAGCGGTCCAAGAGACCCAGTACTTC. Its protein is CSASRAVQETQYF.